Included here is one TCR beta chain sequence, with context. The data belong to a study of shared T cell receptors in the human thymus. Looked up from germline, CDR1 is MNHEY and CDR2 is SVGAGI. The V and J ends lost 0 bases and 6 bases respectively, with 9 bases between them. This CDR3 has 14 residues. Clones were read by immunoSEQ multiplex PCR, and TCRdb kept only the in-frame ones, dropping some. The sample holds approximately 660,000 clones, over 75% seen once. This sample also appeared in a second study, on human thymus T cells. That publication notes: Thymic resections from corrective heart surgery supplied the tissue. Apparent bias marked the V and J gene usage of thymic and blood repertoires. Related reports documented highly overlapping thymic repertoires among unrelated individuals.

The rearrangement uses TRBV6-5 and TRBJ2-4; D is unresolved. The TCR comes from a boy under three years old with a congenital heart defect. The specimen sequenced was thymocytes. DNA of the CDR3: TGTGCCAGCAGTTACTCCAGGTCCGTAAACATTCAGTACTTC. It is translated as CASSYSRSVNIQYF.